This record covers a single T cell receptor beta chain. This entry comes from a study of shared clonotypes between healthy human individuals. Using immunoSEQ multiplex PCR, the repertoire was profiled, and TCRdb retains in-frame clones only, with some absent. The table has about 1.5 million clones, about 98% seen once; the top ten hold approximately 0.44%. Sequenced material: naive CD4+ T cells sorted from blood. Subset meaning: CD45RA+ positively selected. This sequence originates from a young man in good health.

CDR3 sequence: CASSSFRDRGGRYGGYTF. CDR3 nucleotide sequence: TGCGCCAGCAGCTCATTCCGGGACAGGGGTGGTCGGTATGGTGGCTACACCTTC. The chain links TRBV5-1 to TRBJ1-2, with 10 bases lining up with TRBD1. Germline values: CDR1 SGHRS, CDR2 YFSETQ. This CDR3 has 18 residues. The junction had 18 bases not matched to a gene; V was cut back by 3 bases and J by 7 bases.